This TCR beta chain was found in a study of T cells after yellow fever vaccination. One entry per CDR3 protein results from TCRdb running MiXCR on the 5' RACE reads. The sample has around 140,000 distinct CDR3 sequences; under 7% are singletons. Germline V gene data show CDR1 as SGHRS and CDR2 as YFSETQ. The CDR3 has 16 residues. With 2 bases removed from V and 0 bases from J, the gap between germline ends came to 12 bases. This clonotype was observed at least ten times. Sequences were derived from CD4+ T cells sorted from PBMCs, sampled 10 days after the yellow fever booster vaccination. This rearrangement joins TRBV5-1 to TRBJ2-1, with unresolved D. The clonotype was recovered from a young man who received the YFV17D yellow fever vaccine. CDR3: CASSLKQPSSYNEQFF. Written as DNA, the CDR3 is TGCGCCAGCAGCTTAAAGCAACCTAGCTCCTACAATGAGCAGTTCTTC.